The 28 T cell receptor beta chains in this list originate from one sample, sequenced in a study of T cells after yellow fever vaccination. Each CDR3 protein gets one entry after TCRdb re-called the 5' RACE reads with MiXCR. The table includes 200,000 to 250,000 distinct CDR3 sequences, 6.5% to 8.5% detected once. The sample was CD4+ T cells sorted from PBMCs, taken 15 days after the yellow fever booster vaccination. The receptors here all came from a man aged 25 to 40 who received the YFV17D yellow fever vaccine.

The gene calls are TRBV20-1 and TRBJ2-7; D is perhaps TRBD2 (5 bases). This CDR3 is built from 13 residues. The V gene lost 6 bases and the J gene lost 13 bases, with 25 bases spanning the gap. CDR1 is DFQATT and CDR2 is SNEGSKA in the germline V gene (reference sequence). The CDR3 region has the DNA TGCAGTGCAGACACTAGTGGTTCTCTTCTCTTCTACTTC. Protein sequence: CSADTSGSLLFYF.

This clonotype was seen a few times. This sequence joins TRBV30 and TRBJ2-6, with a possible D match to TRBD1 (5 bases). Trimming removed 2 bases from V and 4 bases from J, with 9 bases in between. CDR1 is GTSNPN, CDR2 SVGIG, per germline (reference sequence). This CDR3 spans 14 amino acids. This CDR3 is CAWSLGPGANVLTF. The CDR3 DNA sequence: TGTGCCTGGAGTTTGGGGCCCGGGGCCAACGTCCTGACTTTC.

The rearrangement links TRBV20-1 to TRBJ1-4, with TRBD1 matching over 7 bases. The CDR3 is 14 residues long. CDR1 is DFQATT, CDR2 SNEGSKA, per germline (reference sequence). The ends lost 6 bases at V and 2 bases at J; junction bases unmatched: 6. In DNA form, the CDR3 reads TGCAGTGCACCACAGGGGAACACTAATGAAAAACTGTTTTTT. Encoded protein: CSAPQGNTNEKLFF.

The V call is TRBV10-3, the J call TRBJ2-7, with a possible D match to TRBD1 (5 bases). The length of the CDR3 is 13 residues. CDR1 and CDR2 (germline): ENHRY, SYGVKD. V was shortened by 2 bases and J by 5 bases, with 10 bases between the two germline ends. CDR3 residues: CAISEQMTDEQYF. The CDR3 bases are TGTGCCATCAGTGAGCAGATGACAGACGAGCAGTACTTC.

The gene calls are TRBV12-3 or TRBV12-4 and TRBJ1-3; D possibly corresponds to TRBD1 (5 bases). The CDR3 runs to 17 residues. V was trimmed by 6 bases and J by 0 bases, leaving 18 bases between them. The CDR3 DNA is TGTGCCAGCAGGCACTCCGGGACCTCGCTCTCTGGAAACACCATATATTTT. Its translation is CASRHSGTSLSGNTIYF.

The rearrangement links TRBV4-3 to TRBJ2-3, with 9 bases fitting TRBD2. Germline V gene sequence: CDR1 LGHNA, CDR2 YSLEER. The junction had 7 bases not matched to a gene; V was cut back by 0 bases and J by 12 bases. CDR3 length: 14 amino acids. CDR3 sequence (DNA): TGCGCCAGCAGCCAAGATGGCGGGAGGGCCTCCCAGTATTTT. Encoded protein: CASSQDGGRASQYF.

This clonotype was counted at least ten times. The rearrangement joins TRBV4-2 to TRBJ2-1; D perhaps matches TRBD2 (6 bases). From germline, CDR1 is LGHNA and CDR2 YNFKEQ. CDR3 length equals 17 residues. Trimming stripped 6 bases from V and 8 bases from J, with 26 bases between. The CDR3 nucleotides read TGTGCCAGCAGTCCCCGGAGAGGGCGGGATATGGGGGATGAGCAGTTCTTC. It yields the protein CASSPRRGRDMGDEQFF.

The table lists this clonotype with a few counts. The rearrangement links TRBV12-2 to TRBJ2-7; the D call of TRBD2 is as the table states it, not checked on the DNA. TRBV12-2 is deemed a pseudogene. This CDR3 spans 12 amino acids. Here the CDR3 DNA reads TGTGCAAGGGCAGCGGGATCCTACGAGCAGTACTTC. Translating gives CARAAGSYEQYF.

This clonotype has ten or more counts. The rearrangement joins TRBV15 to TRBJ2-3; TRBD2 matches at 7 bases. The CDR3 is 14 amino acids. The germline CDR1 and CDR2 sequences are LNHNV and YYDKDF (reference sequence). Trimming cost V 0 bases and J 8 bases; bases outside gene matches: 5. The CDR3 loop is CATSRDAPGGTQYF. In DNA, the CDR3 is TGTGCCACCAGCAGAGATGCCCCGGGGGGTACGCAGTATTTT.

This clonotype appeared a few times. The V call is TRBV12-3 or TRBV12-4, the J call TRBJ2-7; D possibly corresponds to TRBD2 (5 bases). Between the trimmed V and J ends, which lost 6 bases and 2 bases, there was a span of 11 bases. The CDR3 extends over 13 amino acids. In DNA form, the CDR3 reads TGTGCCAGCAGAGATGGACTGGCCTACGAGCAGTACTTC. It is translated as CASRDGLAYEQYF.

In its sample, this clonotype was seen many times. The gene calls are TRBV5-1 and TRBJ1-1; 7 bases agree with TRBD1. CDR1 is SGHRS and CDR2 is YFSETQ in the germline V gene. The CDR3 totals 14 residues. The J segment lost 6 bases and the V segment lost 4 bases, leaving 9 bases of the junction unmatched. This CDR3 is CASSLRQGPAEAFF. In DNA form, the CDR3 reads TGCGCCAGCAGCCTTCGACAGGGTCCCGCTGAAGCTTTCTTT.

This clonotype was seen at least ten times. The genes are TRBV27 and TRBJ2-6; D not certain. The CDR3 is 16 residues long. The V end was cut by 2 bases, the J end by 0 bases, with 8 bases between. The V gene's germline CDR1 is MNHEY and CDR2 SMNVEV (reference sequence). The CDR3 here is CASSLGMRSGANVLTF. The CDR3 coding sequence is TGTGCCAGCAGTTTAGGGATGCGCTCTGGGGCCAACGTCCTGACTTTC.

There are many counts of this clonotype. V is TRBV5-1 and J is TRBJ2-2; D possibly corresponds to TRBD1 (5 bases). CDR3 length: 16 amino acids. V gave up 4 bases and J gave up 4 bases, with 17 bases separating them. CDR1 and CDR2 from the germline V gene are SGHRS and YFSETQ. CDR3 bases: TGCGCCAGCAGCGGGGCGGCTACCCTCGGCACCGGGGAGCTGTTTTTT. It codes for CASSGAATLGTGELFF. The whole variable domain, filled in from reference TRBV5-1 and TRBJ2-2, reads KAGVTQTPRYLIKTRGQQVTLSCSPISGHRSVSWYQQTPGQGLQFLFEYFSETQRNKGNFPGRFSGRQFSNSRSEMNVSTLELGDSALYLCASSGAATLGTGELFFGEGSRLTVL.

This clonotype has a count of ten or more. The J gene is TRBJ2-7, the V gene TRBV20-1, with 13 bases matching TRBD2. The CDR3 spans 15 residues. The germline V gene has CDR1 DFQATT and CDR2 SNEGSKA (reference sequence). Trimming removed 2 bases from V and 6 bases from J; junction bases left unmatched: 7. In DNA, the CDR3 is TGCAGTGCTAGACCTGGACTAGCGGGAGTTTTCGAGCAGTACTTC. Translating gives CSARPGLAGVFEQYF.

This clonotype was observed a handful of times. This chain joins TRBV20-1 and TRBJ2-7; 8 nucleotides match TRBD2. CDR1 DFQATT and CDR2 SNEGSKA come from the germline V gene (reference sequence). J gave up 3 bases and V 4 bases, and 8 bases lay outside the gene matches. The CDR3 is 14 amino acids. The CDR3 nucleotides read TGCAGTGCTACGAGCGGGAGCATTGTCTACGAGCAGTACTTC. Amino acid sequence: CSATSGSIVYEQYF.

The chain recombines TRBV6-2 or TRBV6-3 with TRBJ2-7; D is unresolved. Trimming shortened V by 2 bases and J by 2 bases, and 4 bases separated the two germline ends. This CDR3 is 12 amino acids long. CDR1 is MNHEY, CDR2 SVGEGT, per germline. CDR3 sequence: CASSYVAYEQYF. Written as DNA, the CDR3 is TGTGCCAGCAGTTACGTTGCCTACGAGCAGTACTTC.

This chain connects TRBV28 to TRBJ2-7, with a possible D match to TRBD1 (5 bases). Germline V lookup: CDR1 MDHEN, CDR2 SYDVKM. Trimming took off 5 bases at V and 2 bases at J, with 13 bases between the two ends. This CDR3 has 14 amino acids. This CDR3 is CASSLQDITYEQYF. CDR3 DNA: TGTGCCAGCAGTCTGCAGGACATAACCTACGAGCAGTACTTC.

The chain links TRBV15 to TRBJ2-1; maybe TRBD2 (7 bases). Trimming removed 3 bases from V and 2 bases from J, with 14 bases in between. Germline loops: CDR1 LNHNV, CDR2 YYDKDF (reference sequence). The CDR3 extends over 16 amino acids. CDR3 sequence: CATSRGGGGTYNEQFF. The CDR3 DNA is TGTGCCACCAGCAGGGGAGGGGGGGGAACCTACAATGAGCAGTTCTTC.

This clonotype was recorded at least ten times. V and J are TRBV5-1 and TRBJ2-1; 7 positions agree with TRBD1. Germline trimming cut 0 bases from V and 4 bases from J; bases unmatched to any gene: 1. The CDR3 is 14 residues long. Germline lookup yields CDR1 SGHRS and CDR2 YFSETQ. CDR3 region: CASSLEGQYNEQFF. CDR3 in DNA: TGCGCCAGCAGCTTGGAGGGACAGTACAATGAGCAGTTCTTC.

The chain is built from TRBV10-3 and TRBJ1-1; 8 bases are a match to TRBD1. The CDR3 is 13 residues long. V shed 10 bases, J shed 4 bases, and the junction held 8 bases outside the gene matches. The germline CDR1 and CDR2 sequences are ENHRY and SYGVKD. The CDR3 DNA reads as TGTGCCACCAGAGGTACAGGGGGCACTGAAGCTTTCTTT. Protein: CATRGTGGTEAFF.

In its sample, this clonotype was seen a few times. The chain couples TRBV20-1 to TRBJ1-5; D unresolved. Trimming took 0 bases from V and 7 from J, leaving 25 bases between them. The CDR3 sequence is 18 residues long. The germline CDR1 and CDR2 sequences are DFQATT and SNEGSKA (reference sequence). The CDR3 reads CSARDSRLGWLPAQPQHF. CDR3 sequence (DNA): TGCAGTGCTAGAGATAGCCGGCTGGGTTGGCTGCCGGCCCAGCCCCAGCATTTT.

This clonotype was seen more than once but under ten times. This chain uses TRBV12-3 or TRBV12-4 with TRBJ2-5, with TRBD2 matching 8 bases. The V gene end was trimmed by 6 bases and the J gene end by 4 bases; junction bases not matched to a gene: 10. The CDR3 has 15 residues. The CDR3 loop is CASRMRLAGGETQYF. The CDR3, as DNA: TGTGCCAGCAGGATGAGGCTAGCGGGTGGAGAGACCCAGTACTTC.

This clonotype turned up a few times. The V gene is TRBV20-1, the J gene TRBJ2-7, with D perhaps being TRBD1 or TRBD2 (5 bases each). The V end was cut by 4 bases, the J end by 5 bases, with 15 bases between. The CDR3 loop spans 13 amino acids. Germline V gene lookup returns CDR1 DFQATT and CDR2 SNEGSKA (reference sequence). CDR3 sequence: CSAIEGARDEQYF. The CDR3 DNA reads as TGCAGTGCTATCGAAGGGGCGCGGGACGAGCAGTACTTC.

This clonotype was detected many times. A read error may account for a junction end that differs from germline. The chain couples TRBV12-3 or TRBV12-4 to TRBJ2-1; D may match TRBD1 or TRBD2 (5 bases each). The CDR3 runs to 10 residues. CDR3 nucleotide sequence: TGTGCCAGCAGTCTGGGACCCAGGGAATTC. Translation gives CASSLGPREF.

In this sample, this clonotype turned up a few times. The rearrangement uses TRBV29-1 and TRBJ1-5, with D unresolved. Per germline, CDR1 SQVTM and CDR2 ANQGSEA. CDR3 length: 13 amino acids. The ends were cut back, 4 bases at V and 5 bases at J, with 12 bases in the middle. The CDR3 nucleotides read TGCAGCGTTGGGGAAGACAACTATCAGCCCCAGCATTTT. This translates into CSVGEDNYQPQHF.

The chain joins TRBV3-1 to TRBJ2-5, with a tentative D call TRBD2 (6 bases). Germline values: CDR1 LGHDT, CDR2 YNNKEL (reference sequence). CDR3 size: 15 residues. V gave up 1 base and J gave up 2 bases, with 11 bases separating them. CDR3 bases: TGTGCCAGCAGCCAAGGGGTAGGAGGGCAAGAGACCCAGTACTTC. Translation: CASSQGVGGQETQYF.

This clonotype was seen more than once but under ten times. The J gene is TRBJ2-2, the V gene TRBV4-3; a weak D match, TRBD1 (6 bases). The CDR3 contains 12 residues. The V end was cut by 4 bases, the J end by 9 bases, with 9 bases between. Germline V gene data show CDR1 as LGHNA and CDR2 as YSLEER. This chain's CDR3 is CASSPGTRELFF. CDR3 sequence (DNA): TGCGCCAGCAGCCCCGGGACACGGGAGCTGTTTTTT.

The CDR3 loop reads CSAYYGTSGRDTQYF. In DNA, the CDR3 is TGCAGTGCTTATTACGGGACTAGCGGGAGAGATACGCAGTATTTT. This chain links TRBV20-1 with TRBJ2-3; 14 bases are a match to TRBD2. The junction had 6 bases not matched to a gene; V was cut back by 5 bases and J by 5 bases. This CDR3 is 15 amino acids long. CDR1 is DFQATT, CDR2 SNEGSKA, per germline (reference sequence).